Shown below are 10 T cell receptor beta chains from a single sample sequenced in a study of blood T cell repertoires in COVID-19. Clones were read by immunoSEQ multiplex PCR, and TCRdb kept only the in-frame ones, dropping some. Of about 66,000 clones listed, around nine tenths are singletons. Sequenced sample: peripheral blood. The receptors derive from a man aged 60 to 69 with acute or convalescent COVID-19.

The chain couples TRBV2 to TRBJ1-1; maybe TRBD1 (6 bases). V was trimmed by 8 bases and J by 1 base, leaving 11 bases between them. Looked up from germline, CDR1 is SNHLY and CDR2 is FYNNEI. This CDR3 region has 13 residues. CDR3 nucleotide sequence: TGTGCCAGCCACAGGGAGGGGAACACTGAAGCTTTCTTT. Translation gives CASHREGNTEAFF.

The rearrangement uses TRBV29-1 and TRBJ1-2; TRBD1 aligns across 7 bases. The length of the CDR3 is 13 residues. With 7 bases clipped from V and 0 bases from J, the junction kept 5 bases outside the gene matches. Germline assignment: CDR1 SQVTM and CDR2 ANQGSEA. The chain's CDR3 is CSAQTGTNYGYTF. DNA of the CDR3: TGCAGCGCACAGACAGGGACTAACTATGGCTACACCTTC.

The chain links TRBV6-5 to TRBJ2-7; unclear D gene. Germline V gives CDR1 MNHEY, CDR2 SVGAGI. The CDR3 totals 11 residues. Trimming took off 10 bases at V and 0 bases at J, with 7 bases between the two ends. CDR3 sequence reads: CATKYSYEQYF. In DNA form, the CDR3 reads TGTGCCACTAAGTACTCCTACGAGCAGTACTTC.

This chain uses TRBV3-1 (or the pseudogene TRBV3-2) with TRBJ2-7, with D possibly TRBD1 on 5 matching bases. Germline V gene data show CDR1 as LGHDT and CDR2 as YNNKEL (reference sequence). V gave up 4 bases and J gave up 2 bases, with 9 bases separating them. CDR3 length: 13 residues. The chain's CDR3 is CASSLAGPYEQYF. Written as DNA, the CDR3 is TGTGCCAGCAGCCTGGCAGGGCCCTACGAGCAGTACTTC.

The CDR3 DNA is TGTGCCAGCAGTTCCCAGGGGAGTACCTACGAGCAGTACTTC. Translation gives CASSSQGSTYEQYF. The rearrangement joins TRBV27 to TRBJ2-7, with TRBD1 as a possible D gene (6 bases). This CDR3 contains 14 residues. V lost 4 bases, J lost 2 bases, and 12 bases lay in between. Germline V gene sequence: CDR1 MNHEY, CDR2 SMNVEV (reference sequence).

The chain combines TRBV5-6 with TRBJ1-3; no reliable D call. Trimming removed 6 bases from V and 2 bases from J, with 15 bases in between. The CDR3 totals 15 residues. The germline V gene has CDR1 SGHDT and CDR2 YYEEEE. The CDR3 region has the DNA TGTGCCAGCACCCTCCCGGGAGGAGCTGGAAACACCATATATTTT. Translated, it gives CASTLPGGAGNTIYF.

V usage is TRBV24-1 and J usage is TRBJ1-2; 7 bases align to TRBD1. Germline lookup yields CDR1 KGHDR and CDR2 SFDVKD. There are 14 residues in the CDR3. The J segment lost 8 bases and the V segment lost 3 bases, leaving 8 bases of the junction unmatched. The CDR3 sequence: CATSDERQGAGYTF. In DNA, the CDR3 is TGTGCCACCAGTGATGAACGACAGGGTGCGGGCTACACCTTC.

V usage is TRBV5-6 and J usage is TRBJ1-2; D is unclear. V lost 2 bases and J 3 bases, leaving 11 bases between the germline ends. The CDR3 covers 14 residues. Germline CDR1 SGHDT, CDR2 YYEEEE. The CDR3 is CASSFQTGDYGYTF. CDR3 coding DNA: TGTGCCAGCAGCTTTCAAACCGGAGACTATGGCTACACCTTC.

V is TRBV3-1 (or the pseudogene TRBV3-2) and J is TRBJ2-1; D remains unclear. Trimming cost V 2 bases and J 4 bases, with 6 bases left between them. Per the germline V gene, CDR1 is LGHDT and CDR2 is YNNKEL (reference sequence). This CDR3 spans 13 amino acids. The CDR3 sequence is CASSQQSYNEQFF. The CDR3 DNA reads TGTGCCAGCAGCCAACAGTCATACAATGAGCAGTTCTTC.

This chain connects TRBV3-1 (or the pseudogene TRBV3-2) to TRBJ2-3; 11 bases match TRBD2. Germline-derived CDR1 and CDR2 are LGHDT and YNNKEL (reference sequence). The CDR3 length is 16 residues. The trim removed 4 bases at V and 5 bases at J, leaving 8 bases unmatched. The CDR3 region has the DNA TGTGCCAGCAGCCTCCTTAGCGGGGGGGCGGGAGATACGCAGTATTTT. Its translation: CASSLLSGGAGDTQYF.